The following is a TCR beta chain sequence with its context. Antigen unknown. The authors reverse transcribed all of the isolated RNA, so sequencing captured expressed TCRB transcripts. Method: immunoSEQ multiplex PCR; TCRdb's copy keeps in-frame clones and lacks some. The sample lists about 160,000 clones; around a tenth were seen once. Germline trimming cut 4 bases from V and 7 bases from J; bases unmatched to any gene: 14. Germline CDR1 reads SGHDT; CDR2 reads YYEEEE. The CDR3 runs 16 residues. The sample belongs to a study of beta chain features in type 1 diabetes. The overall study: Healthy donors resembled patients in age, gender and cell yields.

Broader study findings: Still unanswered here is whether HLA type influences TCRB rearrangement. Among all four CD4+ subsets, Type 1 diabetes patients had TCRB CDR3s that were moderately but significantly shorter.

V is TRBV5-6 and J is TRBJ2-1; 7 bases match TRBD2. The material sequenced was central memory CD4+ T cells from blood. This clonotype was sampled from a man aged 25 to 40 with type 1 diabetes. CDR3 nucleotides: TGTGCCAGCAGCCCGGATTGGGCGGGAGAGGGGAATGAGCAGTTCTTC. It yields the protein CASSPDWAGEGNEQFF. Looking up the rest from reference TRBV5-6 and TRBJ2-1 gives the full variable domain: DAGVTQSPTHLIKTRGQQVTLRCSPKSGHDTVSWYQQALGQGPQFIFQYYEEEERQRGNFPDRFSGHQFPNYSSELNVNALLLGDSALYLCASSPDWAGEGNEQFFGPGTRLTVL.